Described below is a single TCR beta chain sequence and its context. The data derive from a study of blood T cell repertoires in COVID-19. Study context: There were acute and convalescent COVID-19 samples, and they came from the United States, Italy and Spain. The cDNA or gDNA used as material had been derived from T cells, B-cell-depleted T cells, or PBMCs.

The V end was cut by 2 bases, the J end by 0 bases, with 19 bases between. The CDR3 consists of 18 residues. Germline CDR1 SGHTA, CDR2 FQGNSA. Authors' analysis steps: By means of reference gene primer amplification, nucleated cell counts were estimated. TCRdb's table, derived via immunoSEQ multiplex PCR, lists solely in-frame clones and lacks some. V and J calls and clone size are as listed in that table; D and trimming were resolved from the DNA. The sample carries 140,000 or so clones, roughly 85% recorded once. This receptor was obtained from a man aged 50 to 60 with acute or convalescent COVID-19. Sequencing was done on a sample of peripheral blood. The chain combines TRBV7-2 with TRBJ2-5, with D tentatively TRBD2 (5 bases). CDR3 in amino acids: CASSLWVSDRRYQETQYF. The CDR3 DNA sequence: TGTGCCAGCAGCTTATGGGTTTCGGACCGGAGGTACCAAGAGACCCAGTACTTC.